Below, 30 T cell receptor beta chains from the same sample are listed, as sequenced in a study of T cells in Graves' hyperthyroidism and ophthalmopathy. Amplified TCR beta CDR3 regions came from RNA transcripts. TCR CDR3 underwent first-round RT-PCR with the HTBI primer set. TCRdb reprocessed the multiplex PCR reads via MiXCR and lists one record per CDR3 protein. The table includes approximately 360,000 distinct CDR3 sequences, 20% to 30% detected once. The sample comprised blood. Source of these receptors: a man aged 45-65 years with Graves' hyperthyroidism.

The chain is built from TRBV19 and TRBJ1-2, with no clear D. This CDR3 comprises 13 residues. V lost 6 bases, J lost 6 bases, and 14 bases lay in between. CDR1 and CDR2 from the germline V gene are LNHDA and SQIVND (reference sequence). The CDR3 region is CASRERVGDGYTF. DNA of the CDR3: TGTGCCAGTAGGGAAAGGGTTGGAGATGGCTACACCTTC.

The rearrangement joins TRBV20-1 to TRBJ2-3, with 9 bases lining up with TRBD2. V trimming: 0 bases; J trimming: 0 bases; junction bases outside the gene matches: 4. Germline CDR1 reads DFQATT; CDR2 reads SNEGSKA (reference sequence). CDR3 length: 16 residues. In DNA, the CDR3 is TGCAGTGCTAGAGATTATACTAGCGGGAGCACAGATACGCAGTATTTT. Residues: CSARDYTSGSTDTQYF.

This clonotype was detected ten times or more. V is TRBV2 and J is TRBJ1-1; maybe TRBD1 (6 bases). This CDR3 region has 13 residues. V was clipped by 6 bases and J by 10 bases, with 18 bases between them. The germline CDR1 and CDR2 sequences are SNHLY and FYNNEI. This chain's CDR3 is CASRPDSQGRAFF. CDR3 DNA: TGTGCCAGCAGACCCGACAGTCAGGGGAGAGCTTTCTTT.

This chain joins TRBV11-2 and TRBJ2-2; 10 bases agree with TRBD2. The germline gives CDR1 SGHAT, CDR2 FQNNGV. Trimming removed 5 bases from V and 5 bases from J; junction bases left unmatched: 5. This CDR3 is 15 amino acids long. As DNA, the CDR3 is TGTGCCAGCAGCCGAGGACTAGCGGAGACCGGGGAGCTGTTTTTT. Its protein is CASSRGLAETGELFF. Full variable domain (remainder filled in from reference TRBV11-2 and TRBJ2-2): EAGVAQSPRYKIIEKRQSVAFWCNPISGHATLYWYQQILGQGPKLLIQFQNNGVVDDSQLPKDRFSAERLKGVDSTLKIQPAKLEDSAVYLCASSRGLAETGELFFGEGSRLTVL.

J is TRBJ2-5 and V is TRBV6-1, with 11 nucleotides matching TRBD1. The V segment lost 3 bases and the J segment 7 bases; nucleotides outside the gene matches: 4. Per germline, CDR1 MNHNS and CDR2 SASEGT. The CDR3 covers 14 residues. CDR3 nucleotides: TGTGCCAGCAGTGAGGACAGGGGGCGCGGGACCCAGTACTTC. Translating gives CASSEDRGRGTQYF.

The chain couples TRBV27 to TRBJ1-2; a weak D match, TRBD1 (6 bases). The CDR3 is 15 residues long. The V gene lost 2 bases and the J gene lost 0 bases, with 10 bases spanning the gap. The germline V gene has CDR1 MNHEY and CDR2 SMNVEV (reference sequence). The DNA of the CDR3 is TGTGCCAGCAGTTTAGGGACACCTTCTAACTATGGCTACACCTTC. Translated: CASSLGTPSNYGYTF.

This clonotype was counted only a few times. The J gene is TRBJ1-3, the V gene TRBV5-1, with 8 bases lining up with TRBD1. The germline gives CDR1 SGHRS, CDR2 YFSETQ. J gave up 2 bases and V 4 bases, and 17 bases lay outside the gene matches. The CDR3 is made up of 19 amino acids. The CDR3 sequence is CASSEIPLTGDDTGNTIYF. CDR3 DNA: TGCGCCAGCAGCGAGATTCCCTTGACAGGGGACGATACTGGAAACACCATATATTTT. Full variable domain (outside the CDR3, taken from reference TRBV5-1 and TRBJ1-3): KAGVTQTPRYLIKTRGQQVTLSCSPISGHRSVSWYQQTPGQGLQFLFEYFSETQRNKGNFPGRFSGRQFSNSRSEMNVSTLELGDSALYLCASSEIPLTGDDTGNTIYFGEGSWLTVV.

This clonotype was found a few times. The chain employs TRBV3-1 and TRBJ2-1, with TRBD2 matching 9 bases. The CDR3 is 13 residues long. V shed 1 base and J 14 bases; nucleotides not matched to a gene: 6. CDR1 is LGHDT, CDR2 YNNKEL, per germline (reference sequence). The chain's CDR3 is CASSQGWLAGKFF. The CDR3 DNA reads as TGTGCCAGCAGCCAAGGGTGGCTAGCGGGAAAGTTCTTC.

This clonotype was picked up a small number of times. The J gene is TRBJ1-1, the V gene TRBV20-1, with D possibly matching TRBD1 (6 bases). Germline-derived CDR1 and CDR2 are DFQATT and SNEGSKA (reference sequence). The germline V and J ends were trimmed by 6 bases and 10 bases, with 21 bases remaining between them. CDR3 size: 13 residues. The chain's CDR3 is CSAVIPQGFGAFF. For the CDR3, the DNA is TGCAGTGCCGTAATACCACAGGGCTTTGGAGCTTTCTTT.

The chain joins TRBV6-1 to TRBJ2-1, with D perhaps matching TRBD2 (6 bases). V lost 6 bases, J lost 7 bases, and 22 bases lay in between. The CDR3 is 16 residues long. Germline assignment: CDR1 MNHNS and CDR2 SASEGT. In DNA form, the CDR3 reads TGTGCCAGCAGATCCCTCGGGAGATTGGATAGGAATGAGCAGTTCTTC. Its translation is CASRSLGRLDRNEQFF.

This clonotype showed up many times. V gene TRBV7-9 combines with J gene TRBJ2-7; 8 positions match TRBD1. CDR3 length: 15 amino acids. Per the germline V gene, CDR1 is SEHNR and CDR2 is FQNEAQ (reference sequence). Trimming took 5 bases from V and 7 from J; bases not matched to a gene: 13. The CDR3 region is CASSTARGLRREQYF. In nucleotides, the CDR3 is TGTGCCAGCAGCACCGCCAGGGGGCTCCGGCGTGAGCAGTACTTC.

The chain carries TRBV28 and TRBJ1-3, with 7 bases matching TRBD1. The germline V gene has CDR1 MDHEN and CDR2 SYDVKM. This CDR3 has 14 residues. V shed 6 bases, J shed 2 bases, and the junction held 4 bases outside the gene matches. In DNA, the CDR3 is TGTGCCAGCAGGAACAGGGGTCCTGGAAACACCATATATTTT. It translates to CASRNRGPGNTIYF. Complete variable domain (other parts from reference TRBV28 and TRBJ1-3): DVKVTQSSRYLVKRTGEKVFLECVQDMDHENMFWYRQDPGLGLRLIYFSYDVKMKEKGDIPEGYSVSREKKERFSLILESASTNQTSMYLCASRNRGPGNTIYFGEGSWLTVV.

This rearrangement joins TRBV12-3 or TRBV12-4 to TRBJ1-1; D is uncertain. The V end lost 6 bases, the J end lost 5 bases, and 16 bases lay between the germline ends. CDR3 length equals 14 residues. The CDR3 sequence: CASSPRPERTEAFF. The CDR3 bases are TGTGCCAGCAGCCCGCGACCAGAGAGGACTGAAGCTTTCTTT.

Remarks on this clonotype: Being one base from a much bigger clone, this may be a read error. The chain joins TRBV2 to TRBJ2-4, with TRBD2 matching 8 bases. Per the germline V gene, CDR1 is SNHLY and CDR2 is FYNNEI. The CDR3 extends over 14 amino acids. CDR3 sequence: CTSSEGGLVDIQYF. CDR3 sequence (DNA): TGTACCAGCAGTGAAGGGGGACTAGTTGACATTCAGTACTTC.

The sample holds many counts of this clonotype. This chain joins TRBV2 and TRBJ2-1; 9 nucleotides match TRBD2. There are 17 residues in the CDR3. CDR1 is SNHLY and CDR2 is FYNNEI in the germline V gene. V was clipped by 4 bases and J by 10 bases; unmatched bases: 17. CDR3 sequence: CASSAKSGRLAGEEQFF. The CDR3 bases are TGTGCCAGCAGTGCTAAAAGCGGGAGGCTGGCCGGGGAGGAGCAGTTCTTC.

This clonotype was seen repeatedly, ten times or more. The chain joins TRBV5-5 to TRBJ2-5, with a possible D match to TRBD1 (5 bases). This CDR3 is 14 amino acids long. V lost 1 base to trimming and J lost 3 bases, with 10 bases between them. Germline V gives CDR1 SGHKS, CDR2 YYEKEE (reference sequence). The CDR3, as DNA: TGTGCCAGCAGCTTGATCGGCAGGGAAGAGACCCAGTACTTC. It encodes CASSLIGREETQYF.

J is TRBJ1-2 and V is TRBV29-1; 9 nucleotides agree with TRBD1. V gave up 3 bases and J gave up 0 bases; unmatched junction bases: 11. The CDR3 contains 17 residues. Germline CDR1 reads SQVTM; CDR2 reads ANQGSEA. The CDR3 nucleotides read TGCAGCGTTGATGGGGACAGGGCATTAGGGACTAACTATGGCTACACCTTC. It is translated as CSVDGDRALGTNYGYTF. Drawing the rest from reference TRBV29-1 and TRBJ1-2, the complete variable domain is SAVISQKPSRDICQRGTSLTIQCQVDSQVTMMFWYRQQPGQSLTLIATANQGSEATYESGFVIDKFPISRPNLTFSTLTVSNMSPEDSSIYLCSVDGDRALGTNYGYTFGSGTRLTVV.

This clonotype was picked up a small number of times. The chain is built from TRBV4-1 and TRBJ2-7; 8 nucleotides align to TRBD1. The CDR3 is made up of 18 amino acids. The V segment lost 0 bases and the J segment 4 bases; nucleotides outside the gene matches: 14. Germline values: CDR1 MGHRA, CDR2 YSYEKL. The CDR3 protein is CASSQDAVIGTGIYEQYF. As DNA, the CDR3 is TGCGCCAGCAGCCAAGATGCCGTGATTGGGACAGGTATTTACGAGCAGTACTTC.

The V call is TRBV30, the J call TRBJ1-5; D possibly corresponds to TRBD1 (5 bases). This CDR3 comprises 15 residues. Germline lookup yields CDR1 GTSNPN and CDR2 SVGIG (reference sequence). Trimming removed 1 base from V and 4 bases from J, with 14 bases in between. CDR3 residues: CAWSDKGEINQPQHF. In DNA form, the CDR3 reads TGTGCCTGGAGTGATAAAGGGGAAATTAATCAGCCCCAGCATTTT. Looking up the rest from reference TRBV30 and TRBJ1-5 gives the full variable domain: SQTIHQWPATLVQPVGSPLSLECTVEGTSNPNLYWYRQAAGRGLQLLFYSVGIGQISSEVPQNLSASRPQDRQFILSSKKLLLSDSGFYLCAWSDKGEINQPQHFGDGTRLSIL.

This clonotype was found many times. The chain is built from TRBV18 and TRBJ2-3, with D maybe TRBD2 (5 bases). Trimming left V 0 bases short and J 6 bases short, with 7 bases between. Germline CDR1 is KGHSH and CDR2 is LQKENI. This CDR3 is 13 amino acids long. For the CDR3, the DNA is TGTGCCAGCTCACCACCGTGGGAGGATACGCAGTATTTT. This codes for CASSPPWEDTQYF.

This chain uses TRBV7-3 with TRBJ2-1; 13 bases agree with TRBD2. This CDR3 contains 15 residues. Trimming removed 2 bases from V and 12 bases from J; junction bases left unmatched: 7. Germline CDR1 and CDR2: SGHTA and FQGTGA. The CDR3 loop is CASSLGGTSGELQFF. CDR3 DNA sequence: TGTGCCAGCAGCTTAGGCGGGACTAGCGGGGAACTGCAGTTCTTC.

The chain employs TRBV6-1 and TRBJ2-2; the D gene is possibly TRBD1 (6 bases). Germline-derived CDR1 and CDR2 are MNHNS and SASEGT. V was clipped by 6 bases and J by 6 bases, with 17 bases between them. CDR3 length: 15 amino acids. CDR3 nucleotide sequence: TGTGCCAGCAGCAGCTTACAGGGATTATCCGGGGAGCTGTTTTTT. Translating gives CASSSLQGLSGELFF.

The chain is built from TRBV29-1 and TRBJ2-3, with D tentatively TRBD2 (5 bases). Germline V gene lookup returns CDR1 SQVTM and CDR2 ANQGSEA. The CDR3 is 12 amino acids. With 4 bases removed from V and 0 bases from J, the gap between germline ends came to 5 bases. The DNA of the CDR3 is TGCAGCGTTGGGGAGAGCACAGATACGCAGTATTTT. Translated, it gives CSVGESTDTQYF.

This chain connects TRBV29-1 to TRBJ1-2; perhaps TRBD1 as D (5 bases). The V end was cut by 5 bases, the J end by 6 bases, with 10 bases between. CDR3 length: 11 amino acids. Germline CDR1 SQVTM, CDR2 ANQGSEA. CDR3 residues: CSVNRGNGYTF. The DNA of the CDR3 is TGCAGCGTTAATCGGGGCAATGGCTACACCTTC.

This clonotype was counted once. V is TRBV27 and J is TRBJ2-3, with 11 positions matching TRBD2. V lost 6 bases, J lost 8 bases, and 10 bases stayed unmatched. This CDR3 contains 15 residues. CDR1 is MNHEY and CDR2 is SMNVEV in the germline V gene (reference sequence). The DNA of the CDR3 is TGTGCCAGCAGCGAAGGACTAGCGGGCTCAGCTACGCAGTATTTT. The encoded protein is CASSEGLAGSATQYF.

This chain uses TRBV20-1 with TRBJ1-3; perhaps TRBD1 as D (5 bases). The V and J ends lost 3 bases and 7 bases respectively, with 16 bases between them. Germline-derived CDR1 and CDR2 are DFQATT and SNEGSKA (reference sequence). There are 14 residues in the CDR3. In DNA form, the CDR3 reads TGCAGTGCTAGGGACACTCACTTCCCCAACACCATATATTTT. Translated: CSARDTHFPNTIYF.

The J gene is TRBJ2-1, the V gene TRBV7-9; D is perhaps TRBD2 (5 bases). Per germline, CDR1 SEHNR and CDR2 FQNEAQ (reference sequence). This CDR3 is built from 13 residues. V was pared by 5 bases and J by 9 bases, with 14 bases between. CDR3 region: CASSPRIEGEQFF. Here the CDR3 DNA reads TGTGCCAGCAGCCCTAGAATTGAGGGTGAGCAGTTCTTC.

The sample holds a few counts of this clonotype. The chain employs TRBV12-3 or TRBV12-4 and TRBJ2-4; no reliable D call. The V end was cut by 6 bases, the J end by 0 bases, with 9 bases between. The CDR3 spans 14 residues. The CDR3 DNA is TGTGCCAGCAGCGGCACTCTAGCCAAAAACATTCAGTACTTC. Protein product: CASSGTLAKNIQYF.

This clonotype was observed at least ten times. The CDR3 here is CASSLDNRGSTGELFF. For the CDR3, the DNA is TGTGCCAGCAGCTTAGATAACCGGGGCAGCACCGGGGAGCTGTTTTTT. The chain is built from TRBV7-8 and TRBJ2-2; D possibly uses TRBD1 or TRBD2 (5 bases each). CDR3 size: 16 residues. CDR1 is SGHVS, CDR2 FQNEAQ, per germline. Trimming pared 1 base from V and 4 bases from J, leaving 13 bases between.

In this sample, this clonotype turned up a few times. The chain employs TRBV11-2 and TRBJ2-5; D is possibly TRBD1 or TRBD2 (5 bases each). The CDR3 totals 12 residues. Trimming removed 0 bases from V and 13 bases from J, with 12 bases in between. Germline CDR1 SGHAT, CDR2 FQNNGV. The CDR3, as DNA: TGTGCCAGCAGCTTAGATTTGAGGGGTTGGTACTTC. Its translation is CASSLDLRGWYF. Variable domain in full (rest from reference TRBV11-2 and TRBJ2-5): EAGVAQSPRYKIIEKRQSVAFWCNPISGHATLYWYQQILGQGPKLLIQFQNNGVVDDSQLPKDRFSAERLKGVDSTLKIQPAKLEDSAVYLCASSLDLRGWYFGPGTRLLVL.